This entry features one T cell receptor (beta chain) sequence. The antigen is unknown. These data originate in a study of blood T cells in healthy people across ages. About the study: About one barcoded beta molecule per two T cells was captured by template switching.

Findings of the study overall: Those diversity estimates obtained from one million T cells were thought to be underestimates.

Sample-barcoded 5' priming and a J-beta primer mix drove a second PCR of 7 to 11 cycles. Every cDNA was tagged by a template-switch adaptor with 12 random nucleotides. The yield of each sample was at least 3 million CDR3-containing paired-end reads. TCRdb ran MiXCR on the 5' RACE reads and lists one entry per CDR3 protein. Here the sample spans hundreds of thousands of distinct CDR3 sequences, under 65% being singletons. The TCR sequence derives from a woman older than 75 in good health. The sequenced sample consisted of blood.

CDR3 nucleotides: TGTGCCATCAGCAGACAGTTCGGGGGCTACGAGCAGTACTTC. This sequence encodes CAISRQFGGYEQYF. The rearrangement joins TRBV10-3 to TRBJ2-7, with a weak D call TRBD2 (6 bases). Germline values: CDR1 ENHRY, CDR2 SYGVKD. V lost 6 bases, J lost 3 bases, and 15 bases lay in between. The CDR3 runs to 14 residues.